This record concerns one TCR beta chain sequence. The sample belongs to a study of preoperative IRX-2 immunotherapy in early breast cancer. The data were produced by immunoSEQ multiplex PCR, yet TCRdb's version contains in-frame clones alone and is incomplete. The data contain around 24,000 clones, around 79% of them singletons. Treatment described: preoperative locoregional IRX-2 cytokine immunotherapy. Preoperative locoregional IRX-2 cytokine immunotherapy was tested in the phase Ib source study. CDR1 is SGHDN, CDR2 FVKESK, per germline. Trimming pared 0 bases from V and 0 bases from J, leaving 9 bases between. The CDR3 covers 16 residues.

The sample here was lymph node tissue, taken after IRX-2 immunotherapy. The chain employs TRBV14 and TRBJ2-1; a possible D gene is TRBD2 (5 bases). The clonotype originates from a human donor with breast cancer. CDR3: CASSQDPADSYNEQFF. For the CDR3, the DNA is TGTGCCAGCAGCCAAGACCCAGCGGACTCCTACAATGAGCAGTTCTTC.